The entry below describes one TCR beta chain. What it binds is not known. The data were taken from a study of T-cell memory formation after mild COVID-19. Overall study: Largely, the TCR clusters proved donor specific. General study findings and limits: Day 15 to 85 contracting clones showed balanced CD4/CD8; day 15 to 37 expanders favored CD4+.

V shed 4 bases and J 7 bases; nucleotides not matched to a gene: 14. Germline CDR1 SGHTA, CDR2 FQGNSA. This CDR3 comprises 16 residues. TCRdb fed the 5' RACE reads into MiXCR, producing one record per CDR3 protein. The sample has 450,000 or so distinct CDR3 sequences, over 15% seen once. The sequencing input was PBMCs or a T cell subset sorted from them (not recorded which). The chain uses TRBV7-2 and TRBJ2-7; 9 bases map to TRBD2. The receptor's source is an adult woman who had mild COVID-19 (a few samples of this study predate the infection). Cell type and time point are not known. The CDR3 loop is CASSSHPGTSTTEQYF. CDR3 bases: TGTGCCAGCAGCTCCCACCCCGGGACTAGCACCACGGAGCAGTACTTC. Full variable domain (outside the CDR3, taken from reference TRBV7-2 and TRBJ2-7): GAGVSQSPSNKVTEKGKDVELRCDPISGHTALYWYRQSLGQGLEFLIYFQGNSAPDKSGLPSDRFSAERTGGSVSTLTIQRTQQEDSAVYLCASSSHPGTSTTEQYFGPGTRLTVT.